The 5 T cell receptor beta chains below all came from one sample that was sequenced in a study of blood T cells in healthy people across ages. A second roughly 7 to 12 cycle PCR used barcoded and J-beta primers. TCRdb itself ran the 5' RACE reads through MiXCR, one entry per CDR3 protein. The sample holds around 500,000 distinct CDR3 sequences; over 25% are singletons and the top ten take roughly 3.5%. These data also featured in a second study, about T cells of mothers and their children.

Sequenced: blood. The receptors stem from a boy between 2 and 15 years old in good health.

This clonotype was seen a few times. The rearrangement joins TRBV19 to TRBJ1-5; TRBD1 is a possible D gene (5 bases). The germline gives CDR1 LNHDA, CDR2 SQIVND (reference sequence). Between the trimmed V and J ends, which lost 0 bases and 2 bases, there was a span of 14 bases. This CDR3 region has 17 residues. The DNA of the CDR3 is TGTGCCAGTAGTATAGAATTTGAGGAAGGGGGCAATCAGCCCCAGCATTTT. Residues: CASSIEFEEGGNQPQHF. Full variable domain (remainder filled in from reference TRBV19 and TRBJ1-5): DGGITQSPKYLFRKEGQNVTLSCEQNLNHDAMYWYRQDPGQGLRLIYYSQIVNDFQKGDIAEGYSVSREKKESFPLTVTSAQKNPTAFYLCASSIEFEEGGNQPQHFGDGTRLSIL.

The chain links TRBV19 to TRBJ2-5; the D gene could be TRBD1 or TRBD2 (6 bases each). Deletions cut 4 bases from V and 5 bases from J, with 17 bases between. Per the germline V gene, CDR1 is LNHDA and CDR2 is SQIVND (reference sequence). The CDR3 totals 15 residues. CDR3 amino acids: CASSTGGDRSETQYF. The CDR3 DNA is TGTGCCAGTAGTACCGGGGGCGACAGATCCGAGACCCAGTACTTC.

As concerns this clonotype: An end of the junction differs from the germline gene, which may be a read error. This chain joins TRBV7-8 and TRBJ2-7; D is undetermined. The CDR3 is 16 residues long. Germline CDR1 and CDR2: SGHVS and FQNEAQ. In DNA, the CDR3 is TGTCCCAGCAGCTTAGGTCGCCTACGGAATCCCTACGAGCAGTACTTC. It specifies CPSSLGRLRNPYEQYF.

Comment on this clonotype: At one end the junction does not follow the germline gene, possibly because of a read error. The J gene is TRBJ1-1, the V gene TRBV20-1; a possible D gene is TRBD1 (6 bases). The CDR3 length is 13 residues. Germline loops: CDR1 DFQATT, CDR2 SNEGSKA (reference sequence). The CDR3 DNA sequence: TGCAGCGCTAGCAGGGGAGAGCGCACTGAAGCTTTCTTT. Its protein is CSASRGERTEAFF.

This clonotype was counted only a few times. This sequence joins TRBV3-1 and TRBJ1-1; D is unclear. The CDR3 spans 14 residues. V lost 0 bases and J lost 7, with 12 bases in between. Germline assignment: CDR1 LGHDT and CDR2 YNNKEL (reference sequence). CDR3 bases: TGTGCCAGCAGCCAAGAAGGCCGGGTTGTTGAAGCTTTCTTT. Amino acids: CASSQEGRVVEAFF.